A single sample gave rise to the 4 T cell receptor beta chains below, sequenced in a study of identical twins. Via MiXCR, TCRdb re-called the 5' RACE reads, giving one row per CDR3 protein. The repertoire consists of approximately 550,000 distinct CDR3 sequences, with more than 20% occurring once and the leading ten covering approximately 0.52%. These data were also reused for a study on yellow fever vaccine responses in identical twins.

The specimen was CD4+ T cells sorted from blood. These receptors came from a woman under 30 in good health.

The rearrangement links TRBV24-1 to TRBJ2-7; 11 nucleotides agree with TRBD1. The J segment lost 3 bases and the V segment lost 10 bases, leaving 7 bases of the junction unmatched. Germline CDR1 is KGHDR and CDR2 is SFDVKD. CDR3 length equals 14 residues. The CDR3 DNA is TGTGCCACTTCGCCGGGACAGGGGGTCTACGAGCAGTACTTC. It yields the protein CATSPGQGVYEQYF.

The CDR3 protein is CASSPFGSSYNEQFF. CDR3 nucleotides: TGTGCCAGCAGCCCCTTCGGGAGCTCCTACAATGAGCAGTTCTTC. The chain uses TRBV12-3 or TRBV12-4 and TRBJ2-1, with TRBD2 as a possible D gene (6 bases). The CDR3 spans 15 residues. Trimming left V 6 bases short and J 0 bases short, with 12 bases between.

This clonotype was detected a few times. This chain connects TRBV7-9 to TRBJ2-1; TRBD1 matches 10 bases. In germline, CDR1 is SEHNR, CDR2 FQNEAQ (reference sequence). After removal of 5 bases from V and 8 bases from J, the junction contained 9 bases not matched to a gene. The CDR3 is 15 amino acids. DNA for the CDR3: TGTGCCAGCAGCCCCGGGACAGGGGAAGGGTATGAGCAGTTCTTC. Its translation: CASSPGTGEGYEQFF.

Only a few counts were recorded for this clonotype. This chain connects TRBV2 to TRBJ2-5; no clear D. The V end lost 10 bases, the J end lost 5 bases, and 11 bases lay between the germline ends. The CDR3 has 11 amino acids. Germline V gene lookup returns CDR1 SNHLY and CDR2 FYNNEI. This CDR3 reads CATQDLETQYF. The CDR3 DNA reads TGTGCCACCCAGGACCTGGAGACCCAGTACTTC.